This T cell receptor beta chain originates from a study of shared clonotypes between healthy human individuals. The CDR3 is 16 amino acids. Trimming took 0 bases from V and 3 from J; bases not matched to a gene: 5. Germline V CDR1 and CDR2: MNHEY, SVGAGI. Terminally differentiated effector memory CD45RA+ cells were excluded by CCR7 positive selection of CD45RO-negative cells. Some clones are missing from TCRdb's copy, which holds only in-frame ones; the method was immunoSEQ multiplex PCR. The data hold about 1.9 million clones, with 93% observed a single time. The gene calls are TRBV6-5 and TRBJ2-7; TRBD2 agrees at 10 bases. The sample was naive CD8+ T cells from PBMCs. This TCR was recovered from a man between 18 and 35 years old in good health. Some clones in this sample may be carry-over from other donors' samples. CDR3 sequence: CASSYSYSGRLYEQYF. The CDR3 DNA follows: TGTGCCAGCAGTTACTCCTATAGCGGGAGGCTCTACGAGCAGTACTTC.